The sequence of this TCR beta chain was determined in a study of metastatic and nonmetastatic thyroid tumors. On the study more broadly: Repertoires were compared across blood and tumor or nodule tissue from malignant and benign thyroid patients.

Patients underwent thyroid surgery, and none had received any treatment before it. TCRdb recomputed clones from the PCR reads via MiXCR. The profile covers over 35,000 clones, with around 16% appearing a single time and around 9.9% taken by the ten largest. Study conclusions and caveats: Reports indicated that malignant thyroid tumors showed significantly higher TCR beta diversity than benign nodules did, in blood and tumor.

To note about this clone: Its target is unknown.

V dropped 2 bases and J dropped 1 base, with 9 bases sitting between them. Germline CDR1 reads SGHRS; CDR2 reads YFSETQ. This CDR3 comprises 15 residues. The sequence was collected from a female donor with papillary thyroid cancer or a benign thyroid nodule (not recorded which). Some clones in this sample may be carry-over from other donors' samples. The sequenced sample was tumor tissue. This sequence joins TRBV5-1 and TRBJ2-2; D is unclear. CDR3 sequence reads: CASSFLRENTGELFF. CDR3 sequence (DNA): TGCGCCAGCAGCTTTCTCCGCGAGAACACCGGGGAGCTGTTTTTT.